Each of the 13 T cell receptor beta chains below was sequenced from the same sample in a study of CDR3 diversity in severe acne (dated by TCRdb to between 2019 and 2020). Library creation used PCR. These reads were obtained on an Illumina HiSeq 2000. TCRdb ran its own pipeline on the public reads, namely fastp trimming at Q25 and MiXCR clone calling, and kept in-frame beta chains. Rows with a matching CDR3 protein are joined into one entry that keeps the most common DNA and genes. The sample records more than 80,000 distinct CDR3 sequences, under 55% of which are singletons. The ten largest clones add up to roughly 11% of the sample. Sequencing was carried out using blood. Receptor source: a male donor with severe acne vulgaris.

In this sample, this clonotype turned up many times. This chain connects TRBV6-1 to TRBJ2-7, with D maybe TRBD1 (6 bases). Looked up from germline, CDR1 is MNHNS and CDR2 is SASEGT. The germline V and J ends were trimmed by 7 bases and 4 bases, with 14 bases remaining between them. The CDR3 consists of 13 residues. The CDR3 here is CASNTGLSYEQYV. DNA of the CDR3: TGTGCCAGCAATACAGGGTTATCTTACGAGCAGTACGTC.

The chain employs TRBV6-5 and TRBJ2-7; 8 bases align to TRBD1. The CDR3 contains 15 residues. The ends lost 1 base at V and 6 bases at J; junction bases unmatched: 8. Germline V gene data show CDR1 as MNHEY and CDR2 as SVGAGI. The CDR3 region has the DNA TGTGCCAGCAGTTACTATGGGACAGGTTCTGGCGAGCAGTACTTC. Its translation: CASSYYGTGSGEQYF.

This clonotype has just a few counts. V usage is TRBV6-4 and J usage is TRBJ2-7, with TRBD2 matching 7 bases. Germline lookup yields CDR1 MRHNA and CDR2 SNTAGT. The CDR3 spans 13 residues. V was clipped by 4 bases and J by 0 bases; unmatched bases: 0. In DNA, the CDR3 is TGTGCCAGCAGTGCGGGGGGCTCCTACGAGCAGTACTTC. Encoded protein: CASSAGGSYEQYF.

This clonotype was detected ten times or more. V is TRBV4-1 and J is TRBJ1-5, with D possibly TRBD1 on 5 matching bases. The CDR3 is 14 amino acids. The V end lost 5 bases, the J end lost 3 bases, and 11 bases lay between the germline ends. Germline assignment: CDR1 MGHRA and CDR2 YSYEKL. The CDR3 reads CASSAGQHNQPQHF. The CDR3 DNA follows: TGCGCCAGCAGCGCGGGGCAGCACAATCAGCCCCAGCATTTT.

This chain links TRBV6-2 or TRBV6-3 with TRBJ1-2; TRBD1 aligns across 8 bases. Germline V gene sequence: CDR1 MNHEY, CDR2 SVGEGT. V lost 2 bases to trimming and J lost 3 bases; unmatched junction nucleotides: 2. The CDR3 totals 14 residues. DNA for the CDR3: TGTGCCAGCAGTTACGACAGGGGAGACTATGGCTACACCTTC. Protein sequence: CASSYDRGDYGYTF.

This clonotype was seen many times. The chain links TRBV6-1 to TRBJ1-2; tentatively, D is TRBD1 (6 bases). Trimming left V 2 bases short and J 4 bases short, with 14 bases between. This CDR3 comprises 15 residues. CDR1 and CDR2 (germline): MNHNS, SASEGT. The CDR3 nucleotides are TGTGCCAGCAGTGAAAGAGGGGGTTGGAGCTATGGCTACACCTTC. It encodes CASSERGGWSYGYTF.

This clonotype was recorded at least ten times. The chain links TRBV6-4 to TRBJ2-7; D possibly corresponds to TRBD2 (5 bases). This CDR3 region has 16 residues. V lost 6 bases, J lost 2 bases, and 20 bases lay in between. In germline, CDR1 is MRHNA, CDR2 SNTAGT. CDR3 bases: TGTGCCAGCAGGGAACGCTGGGCCCCGGGGACCTACGAGCAGTACTTC. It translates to CASRERWAPGTYEQYF.

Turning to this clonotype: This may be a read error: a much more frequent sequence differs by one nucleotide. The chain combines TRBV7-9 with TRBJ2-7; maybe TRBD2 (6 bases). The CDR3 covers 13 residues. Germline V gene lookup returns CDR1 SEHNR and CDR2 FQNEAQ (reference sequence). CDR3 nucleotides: TGTGCCAGCAGCTTAGGTCGGTTCCGGGAGCGGTACTTC. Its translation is CASSLGRFRERYF.

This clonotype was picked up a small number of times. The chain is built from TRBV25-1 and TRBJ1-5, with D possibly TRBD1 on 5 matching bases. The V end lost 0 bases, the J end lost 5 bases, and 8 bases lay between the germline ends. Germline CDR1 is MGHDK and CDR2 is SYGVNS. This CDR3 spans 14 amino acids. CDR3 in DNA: TGTGCCAGCAGTGAATACAGGGTATATCAGCCCCAGCATTTT. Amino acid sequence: CASSEYRVYQPQHF.

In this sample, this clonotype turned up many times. This CDR3 is CSARGSDYEQYF. The CDR3 nucleotides read TGCAGTGCAAGGGGTTCGGACTACGAGCAGTACTTC. V gene TRBV20-1 combines with J gene TRBJ2-7; a possible D gene is TRBD1 (5 bases). The CDR3 is 12 amino acids. Trimming removed 6 bases at V and 3 bases at J, with 12 bases between. The germline gives CDR1 DFQATT, CDR2 SNEGSKA (reference sequence).

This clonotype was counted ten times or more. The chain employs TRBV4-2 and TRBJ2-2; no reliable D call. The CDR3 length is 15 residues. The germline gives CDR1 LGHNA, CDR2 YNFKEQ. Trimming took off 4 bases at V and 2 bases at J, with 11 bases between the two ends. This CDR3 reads CASSPTRYNTGELFF. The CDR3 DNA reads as TGTGCCAGCAGCCCGACACGGTACAACACCGGGGAGCTGTTTTTT.

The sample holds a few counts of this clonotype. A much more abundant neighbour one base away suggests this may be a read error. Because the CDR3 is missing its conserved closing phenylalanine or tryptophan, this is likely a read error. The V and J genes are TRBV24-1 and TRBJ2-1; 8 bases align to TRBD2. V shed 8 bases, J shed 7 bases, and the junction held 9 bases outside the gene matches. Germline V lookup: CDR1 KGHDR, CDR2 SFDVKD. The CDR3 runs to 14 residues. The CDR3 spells CATMAAGGGNEQFS. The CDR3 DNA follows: TGTGCCACCATGGCGGCGGGAGGAGGGAATGAGCAGTTCTCC.

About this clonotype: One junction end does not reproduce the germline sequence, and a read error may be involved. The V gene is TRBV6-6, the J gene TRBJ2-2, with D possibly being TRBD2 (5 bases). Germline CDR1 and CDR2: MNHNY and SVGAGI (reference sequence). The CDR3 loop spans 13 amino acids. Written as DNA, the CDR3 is TGTGCCAGCAGGGCAGGAGCCACCGGGGAGCCGTTTTTT. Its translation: CASRAGATGEPFF.